What follows are 9 T cell receptor beta chains derived from one specimen sequenced in a study of blood T cells in healthy people across ages. It was with a sample-barcoded 5' primer and a J-beta primer mix that a second PCR of roughly 6 to 12 cycles was run. TCRdb used MiXCR to reprocess the 5' RACE reads, holding one entry per CDR3 protein. The sample contains some 640,000 distinct CDR3 sequences, approximately 30% of which appear only once. Source material: blood. All receptors come from an elderly woman in good health.

This clonotype was found a few times. One junction end does not reproduce the germline sequence, and a read error may be involved. The chain links TRBV3-1 to TRBJ1-4; D is uncertain. The CDR3 spans 14 residues. From germline, CDR1 is LGHDT and CDR2 YNNKEL (reference sequence). In DNA, the CDR3 is TGTGCCACCAGCCTCACGGCCAGGCGCGGAAAACTGTTTTTT. Its translation is CATSLTARRGKLFF.

This clonotype has at least ten counts. This chain links TRBV29-1 with TRBJ2-1; D uncertain. V dropped 2 bases and J dropped 7 bases, with 6 bases sitting between them. Germline V lookup: CDR1 SQVTM, CDR2 ANQGSEA. The CDR3 loop spans 11 amino acids. The DNA for the CDR3 is TGCAGCGTTGAATCCCAGAATGAGCAGTTCTTC. Translation: CSVESQNEQFF.

This clonotype was recorded many times. CDR3 loop: CASSGPTRTYEQYF. CDR3 DNA: TGTGCCAGCAGCGGACCGACCAGGACCTACGAGCAGTACTTC. This sequence joins TRBV11-2 and TRBJ2-7, with no clear D. The CDR3 has 14 residues. V was clipped by 5 bases and J by 2 bases, with 13 bases between them. Germline CDR1 SGHAT, CDR2 FQNNGV.

In its sample, this clonotype was seen a few times. The chain recombines TRBV5-1 with TRBJ2-1; D perhaps matches TRBD1 (6 bases). The J call is uncertain, as TRBJ2-7 better fits the DNA end. Per the germline V gene, CDR1 is SGHRS and CDR2 is YFSETQ. CDR3 length: 15 amino acids. CDR3: CASSFTGQWYNEQYF. The CDR3 region has the DNA TGCGCCAGCAGCTTCACGGGACAATGGTACAATGAGCAGTACTTC.

This clonotype was seen at least ten times. A clone one base away is much larger, so this may be a read error. V and J are TRBV29-1 and TRBJ2-1; 7 positions agree with TRBD1. The better agreement between TRBJ2-7 and the DNA end casts doubt on the J call. Germline loops: CDR1 SQVTM, CDR2 ANQGSEA. The CDR3 is 14 amino acids. The chain's CDR3 is CSVEGGRGYNEQYF. Written as DNA, the CDR3 is TGCAGCGTCGAAGGGGGCAGGGGTTACAATGAGCAGTACTTC.

Only a few counts were recorded for this clonotype. The rearrangement links TRBV5-8 to TRBJ1-1, with 11 nucleotides matching TRBD1. V lost 8 bases to trimming and J lost 1 base; unmatched junction nucleotides: 10. Germline CDR1 and CDR2: SGHTS and YDEGEE. The CDR3 consists of 16 residues. CDR3 coding DNA: TGTGCCAGTAGCGTGGGGACAGGGGGGGGGAACACTGAAGCTTTCTTT. Encoded protein: CASSVGTGGGNTEAFF.

This clonotype turned up a few times. The chain combines TRBV5-1 with TRBJ1-1; D is undetermined. This CDR3 comprises 12 residues. CDR1 SGHRS and CDR2 YFSETQ come from the germline V gene. The V and J ends lost 3 bases and 5 bases respectively, with 8 bases between them. CDR3 bases: TGCGCCAGCAGCTCCCACGGGACTGAAGCTTTCTTT. Its protein product is CASSSHGTEAFF.

This clonotype was counted ten times or more. The chain combines TRBV4-2 with TRBJ2-3; 8 bases fit TRBD2. The germline CDR1 and CDR2 sequences are LGHNA and YNFKEQ. V gave up 2 bases and J gave up 2 bases; unmatched junction bases: 9. This CDR3 spans 17 amino acids. The CDR3 sequence is CASSQLPGTSHTDTQYF. CDR3 DNA sequence: TGTGCCAGCAGCCAACTGCCCGGGACTAGTCACACAGATACGCAGTATTTT.

In its sample, this clonotype was seen a few times. V usage is TRBV27 and J usage is TRBJ1-2, with D uncertain. The CDR3 covers 13 residues. The V end was cut by 6 bases, the J end by 8 bases, with 16 bases between. Germline V gene lookup returns CDR1 MNHEY and CDR2 SMNVEV (reference sequence). CDR3 nucleotide sequence: TGTGCCAGCAGCCCCAACGGGTTAGGCGGCTACACCTTC. It encodes CASSPNGLGGYTF.